The 31 T cell receptor beta chains reported below all come from one sample, sequenced in a study of radiotherapy plus CTLA-4 blockade in lung cancer. Produced via immunoSEQ multiplex PCR; TCRdb's table is partial and in-frame only. Among roughly 97,000 clones listed, under 85% were seen once. The material was peripheral blood, obtained from a patient treated with radiotherapy plus ipilimumab. The source of these receptors is a human donor with non-small cell lung cancer who had a partial response to radiotherapy plus ipilimumab. Some clones in this sample may be carry-over from other donors' samples.

This chain connects TRBV27 to TRBJ1-2, with D unresolved. V lost 3 bases and J lost 6, with 20 bases in between. CDR1 and CDR2 (germline): MNHEY, SMNVEV (reference sequence). The CDR3 sequence is 16 residues long. CDR3 amino acids: CASSLKWSGPRHGYTF. CDR3 in DNA: TGTGCCAGCAGTTTGAAGTGGAGCGGACCGCGGCATGGCTACACCTTC.

The rearrangement uses TRBV6-6 and TRBJ2-1; no clear D. CDR1 is MNHNY and CDR2 is SVGAGI in the germline V gene (reference sequence). Deletions cut 2 bases from V and 8 bases from J, with 10 bases between. The CDR3 spans 13 residues. CDR3 region: CASSYEIWHEQFF. Here the CDR3 DNA reads TGTGCCAGCAGTTACGAAATCTGGCATGAGCAGTTCTTC.

This clone was counted a single time. This chain links TRBV5-6 with TRBJ2-7; 13 bases are shared with TRBD2. V lost 5 bases, J lost 6 bases, and 5 bases stayed unmatched. This CDR3 is built from 14 residues. The germline CDR1 and CDR2 sequences are SGHDT and YYEEEE. CDR3 coding DNA: TGTGCCAGCAGGCGGACTAGCGGGGGTGGCGAGCAGTACTTC. Residues: CASRRTSGGGEQYF. Complete variable domain (other parts from reference TRBV5-6 and TRBJ2-7): DAGVTQSPTHLIKTRGQQVTLRCSPKSGHDTVSWYQQALGQGPQFIFQYYEEEERQRGNFPDRFSGHQFPNYSSELNVNALLLGDSALYLCASRRTSGGGEQYFGPGTRLTVT.

The chain combines TRBV5-1 with TRBJ2-1; 7 bases are a match to TRBD1. Germline CDR1 and CDR2: SGHRS and YFSETQ. Trimming cost V 0 bases and J 11 bases; bases outside gene matches: 8. The CDR3 runs to 14 residues. CDR3 residues: CASSLVTRDSKQFF. CDR3 in DNA: TGCGCCAGCAGCTTGGTAACCCGGGACAGCAAGCAGTTCTTC.

The V and J genes are TRBV6-5 and TRBJ1-1; 7 nucleotides agree with TRBD1. Germline loops: CDR1 MNHEY, CDR2 SVGAGI. This CDR3 spans 13 amino acids. The ends lost 6 bases at V and 11 bases at J; junction bases unmatched: 12. The CDR3 DNA follows: TGTGCCAGCAGCTTCCGACAGGGTTGGTTCGCTTTCTTT. Its translation is CASSFRQGWFAFF.

The rearrangement links TRBV23-1 to TRBJ1-4, with D uncertain. TRBV23-1 is an ORF; its function is uncertain. The CDR3 is 15 residues long. V was pared by 4 bases and J by 0 bases, with 9 bases between. The DNA for the CDR3 is TGCGCCAGCAGTCGATACGGTGCAACTAATGAAAAACTGTTTTTT. Protein product: CASSRYGATNEKLFF.

CDR3 coding DNA: TGTGCCAGTAGTACGGACTATGGACCTTTCAGGCAGTACTTC. Translating gives CASSTDYGPFRQYF. V usage is TRBV19 and J usage is TRBJ2-7; D may be TRBD2 (6 bases). V lost 4 bases to trimming and J lost 9 bases, with 19 bases between them. The CDR3 is 14 amino acids. The V gene's germline CDR1 is LNHDA and CDR2 SQIVND (reference sequence).

The rearrangement joins TRBV30 to TRBJ1-6, with a weak D call TRBD1 (6 bases). Germline V CDR1 and CDR2: GTSNPN, SVGIG (reference sequence). V dropped 5 bases and J dropped 1 base, with 15 bases sitting between them. This CDR3 spans 16 amino acids. CDR3 nucleotide sequence: TGTGCCTGGGGCGGACAGAGATTTTCCTATAATTCACCCCTCCACTTT. Protein sequence: CAWGGQRFSYNSPLHF.

This clone was seen a handful of times. The chain combines TRBV2 with TRBJ1-2; no clear D. V was cut by 4 bases and J by 2 bases, with 5 bases left in between. Looked up from germline, CDR1 is SNHLY and CDR2 is FYNNEI. The CDR3 totals 12 residues. This CDR3 reads CASSAFNYGYTF. The CDR3 region has the DNA TGTGCCAGCAGTGCGTTCAACTATGGCTACACCTTC.

This clone was counted only a few times. V gene TRBV29-1 combines with J gene TRBJ2-7, with D possibly TRBD2 on 6 matching bases. Germline V gives CDR1 SQVTM, CDR2 ANQGSEA. The V end lost 4 bases, the J end lost 5 bases, and 21 bases lay between the germline ends. The CDR3 is 15 residues long. The CDR3 sequence: CSVASAGSHIHEQYF. In nucleotides, the CDR3 is TGCAGCGTTGCTTCGGCGGGGTCCCACATCCACGAGCAGTACTTC.

The V and J genes are TRBV6-5 and TRBJ1-3; D unclear. Between the trimmed V and J ends, which lost 5 bases and 2 bases, there was a span of 13 bases. In germline, CDR1 is MNHEY, CDR2 SVGAGI. This CDR3 has 15 residues. CDR3 amino acids: CASSPVRGAGNTIYF. The CDR3 DNA follows: TGTGCCAGCAGTCCCGTTCGCGGGGCTGGAAACACCATATATTTT.

The rearrangement uses TRBV28 and TRBJ1-4, with D possibly being TRBD1 (5 bases). The CDR3 is made up of 14 amino acids. Germline-derived CDR1 and CDR2 are MDHEN and SYDVKM. V dropped 2 bases and J dropped 8 bases, with 12 bases sitting between them. The CDR3 bases are TGTGCCAGCAGTTTAGTTAGGGGAGGGGAAAAACTGTTTTTT. Amino acid sequence: CASSLVRGGEKLFF.

The chain couples TRBV28 to TRBJ1-5; possible D gene TRBD1, 6 bases. This CDR3 is 15 amino acids long. Germline V lookup: CDR1 MDHEN, CDR2 SYDVKM. Trimming cost V 6 bases and J 0 bases, with 12 bases left between them. In DNA form, the CDR3 reads TGTGCCAGCAGCAAATACAGGGATAGCAATCAGCCCCAGCATTTT. Translation: CASSKYRDSNQPQHF.

The rearrangement links TRBV6-1 to TRBJ1-1, with 7 bases lining up with TRBD1. Unmatched junction bases numbered 8, after V lost 6 bases and J lost 1 base. Germline V CDR1 and CDR2: MNHNS, SASEGT. The CDR3 has 15 amino acids. The CDR3 loop reads CASRLDRVRNTEAFF. DNA for the CDR3: TGTGCCAGCAGGCTTGACAGGGTACGGAACACTGAAGCTTTCTTT.

The chain links TRBV18 to TRBJ2-1, with D possibly matching TRBD1 (5 bases). This CDR3 contains 18 residues. CDR1 and CDR2 from the germline V gene are KGHSH and LQKENI. The germline V and J ends were trimmed by 4 bases and 0 bases, with 19 bases remaining between them. The CDR3 DNA reads TGTGCCAGCTCACGACGATCTCAGACAGCAAGCTCCTACAATGAGCAGTTCTTC. Translating it yields CASSRRSQTASSYNEQFF.

This clone was picked up a small number of times. The chain couples TRBV5-1 to TRBJ2-1; weak D call: TRBD2 (5 bases). V shed 4 bases and J shed 6 bases, with 20 bases lying between them. This CDR3 is built from 16 residues. Germline V gene data show CDR1 as SGHRS and CDR2 as YFSETQ. CDR3 in DNA: TGCGCCAGCAGCGTCCGAGTCGGGGAAACCTTCAATGAGCAGTTCTTC. Its translation is CASSVRVGETFNEQFF.

CDR3 residues: CASSKDLGSINEQFF. CDR3 sequence (DNA): TGTGCCAGCAGCAAGGACTTAGGGTCAATTAATGAGCAGTTCTTC. This rearrangement joins TRBV5-4 to TRBJ2-1; possibly TRBD2 for D (5 bases). The CDR3 length is 15 residues. The ends were cut back, 4 bases at V and 7 bases at J, with 18 bases in the middle. From germline, CDR1 is SGHNT and CDR2 YYREEE (reference sequence).

This clone turned up a few times. The chain has TRBV29-1 and TRBJ2-1, with TRBD2 identical over 10 bases. CDR1 and CDR2 (germline): SQVTM, ANQGSEA. The V segment lost 5 bases and the J segment 8 bases; nucleotides outside the gene matches: 12. The CDR3 is 15 amino acids. The CDR3: CSVYSSGSTMDEQFF. The CDR3 coding sequence is TGCAGCGTTTATTCTAGCGGGAGTACCATGGATGAGCAGTTCTTC.

J is TRBJ2-7 and V is TRBV7-8, with no clear D. The CDR3 covers 13 residues. From germline, CDR1 is SGHVS and CDR2 FQNEAQ. The V end was cut by 5 bases, the J end by 2 bases, with 10 bases between. The CDR3 nucleotides are TGTGCCAGCAGCGCACCCGCAGCCTACGAGCAGTACTTC. The encoded protein is CASSAPAAYEQYF.

The chain carries TRBV7-9 and TRBJ2-5; D unclear. The CDR3 spans 14 residues. The V and J ends lost 5 bases and 7 bases respectively, with 17 bases between them. CDR1 SEHNR and CDR2 FQNEAQ come from the germline V gene (reference sequence). CDR3 protein: CASSPIPEVGTQYF. The CDR3 nucleotides are TGTGCCAGCAGCCCAATACCCGAGGTGGGGACCCAGTACTTC.

The chain employs TRBV10-1 and TRBJ2-1, with 8 positions matching TRBD2. There are 15 residues in the CDR3. Germline trimming cut 0 bases from V and 2 bases from J; bases unmatched to any gene: 0. Germline V CDR1 and CDR2: WNHNN, SYGVQD (reference sequence). The CDR3: CASSESLAAYNEQFF. The CDR3 DNA reads TGCGCCAGCAGTGAGTCACTAGCGGCCTACAATGAGCAGTTCTTC.

The table lists this clone with a count of one. V is TRBV6-5 and J is TRBJ1-5; weak D call: TRBD1 (5 bases). Trimming shortened V by 7 bases and J by 0 bases, and 10 bases separated the two germline ends. CDR1 is MNHEY and CDR2 is SVGAGI in the germline V gene. CDR3 length equals 14 residues. CDR3: CASTQGNSNQPQHF. In DNA form, the CDR3 reads TGTGCCAGCACCCAGGGAAATAGCAATCAGCCCCAGCATTTT.

The chain employs TRBV7-9 and TRBJ2-4; D not resolved. The length of the CDR3 is 12 residues. V was clipped by 2 bases and J by 5 bases, with 4 bases between them. The germline V gene encodes CDR1 SEHNR and CDR2 FQNEAQ (reference sequence). The CDR3 DNA sequence: TGTGCCAGCAGCTTAACAGAAAACATTCAGTACTTC. The encoded protein is CASSLTENIQYF.

This chain uses TRBV27 with TRBJ2-5; D possibly corresponds to TRBD2 (6 bases). CDR3 size: 16 residues. Germline lookup yields CDR1 MNHEY and CDR2 SMNVEV (reference sequence). Trimming pared 10 bases from V and 2 bases from J, leaving 23 bases between. The DNA of the CDR3 is TGTGCCACCTCGGAACTTCCTAGCGCCGATCAAGAGACCCAGTACTTC. Amino acid sequence: CATSELPSADQETQYF.

In this sample, this clone turned up a few times. The chain has TRBV28 and TRBJ1-1; D not resolved. Trimming took off 3 bases at V and 0 bases at J, with 5 bases between the two ends. The CDR3 extends over 13 amino acids. Germline loops: CDR1 MDHEN, CDR2 SYDVKM. The CDR3 nucleotides read TGTGCCAGCAGTTTTAGTGTGAACACTGAAGCTTTCTTT. Residues: CASSFSVNTEAFF.

Remarks on this clone: Relative to the germline gene, one junction end is altered; a read error may explain this. The rearrangement links TRBV7-3 to TRBJ2-7; TRBD2 matches 7 bases. The V gene's germline CDR1 is SGHTA and CDR2 FQGTGA. The CDR3 covers 11 residues. The CDR3 sequence: CSRDYGGEQYF. CDR3 in DNA: TGTTCCAGGGACTATGGTGGCGAGCAGTACTTC. Filled out from reference TRBV7-3 and TRBJ2-7, the complete variable domain reads GAGVSQTPSNKVTEKGKYVELRCDPISGHTALYWYRQSLGQGPEFLIYFQGTGAADDSGLPNDRFFAVRPEGSVSTLKIQRTERGDSAVYLCSRDYGGEQYFGPGTRLTVT.

The chain employs TRBV25-1 and TRBJ2-1; D is possibly TRBD2 (6 bases). The CDR3 is made up of 16 amino acids. The V gene lost 6 bases and the J gene lost 5 bases, with 20 bases spanning the gap. The germline gives CDR1 MGHDK, CDR2 SYGVNS. The CDR3 loop is CASSKLRGTSDNEQFF. The CDR3 DNA follows: TGTGCCAGCAGCAAACTTCGGGGGACCTCTGACAATGAGCAGTTCTTC. The variable domain in full, completed from reference TRBV25-1 and TRBJ2-1, reads EADIYQTPRYLVIGTGKKITLECSQTMGHDKMYWYQQDPGMELHLIHYSYGVNSTEKGDLSSESTVSRIRTEHFPLTLESARPSHTSQYLCASSKLRGTSDNEQFFGPGTRLTVL.

This clone was counted a few times. The chain employs TRBV4-2 and TRBJ2-1; perhaps TRBD2 as D (6 bases). Germline loops: CDR1 LGHNA, CDR2 YNFKEQ. The CDR3 is 16 residues long. The ends were cut back, 5 bases at V and 4 bases at J, with 18 bases in the middle. CDR3 coding DNA: TGTGCCAGCAGCTTGGATGGGACTCTTTCGTACAATGAGCAGTTCTTC. The encoded protein is CASSLDGTLSYNEQFF.

The rearrangement uses TRBV18 and TRBJ2-5; 10 nucleotides line up with TRBD1. The J call may be wrong; the DNA end is better matched by TRBJ2-7. The length of the CDR3 is 16 residues. Germline V CDR1 and CDR2: KGHSH, LQKENI. CDR3 protein: CASSRTLTGGTYEQYF. The CDR3 DNA follows: TGTGCCAGCTCACGAACGCTGACAGGGGGCACCTACGAGCAGTACTTC.

The chain recombines TRBV9 with TRBJ2-5, with 10 bases identical to TRBD2. The CDR3 runs to 15 residues. Germline CDR1 and CDR2: SGDLS and YYNGEE. V shed 0 bases, J shed 6 bases, and the junction held 5 bases outside the gene matches. This chain's CDR3 is CASSVDLAGVQTQYF. The CDR3 DNA sequence: TGTGCCAGCAGCGTAGATCTAGCGGGGGTGCAGACCCAGTACTTC.

The V gene is TRBV28, the J gene TRBJ2-7; a weak D match, TRBD1 (6 bases). The V end lost 9 bases, the J end lost 2 bases, and 20 bases lay between the germline ends. This CDR3 spans 15 amino acids. Germline values: CDR1 MDHEN, CDR2 SYDVKM. Here the CDR3 DNA reads TGTGCCAGTCCTCCTGCAGGGGCAGGTACCTACGAGCAGTACTTC. It is translated as CASPPAGAGTYEQYF.